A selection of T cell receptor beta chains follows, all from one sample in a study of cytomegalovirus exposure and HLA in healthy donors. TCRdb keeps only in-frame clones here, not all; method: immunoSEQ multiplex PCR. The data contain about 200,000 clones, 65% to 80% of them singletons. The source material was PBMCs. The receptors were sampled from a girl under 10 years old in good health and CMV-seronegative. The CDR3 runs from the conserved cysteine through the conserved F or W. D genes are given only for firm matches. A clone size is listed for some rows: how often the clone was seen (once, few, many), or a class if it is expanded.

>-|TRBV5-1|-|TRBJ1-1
CASSLVPRDTEAFF
TGCGCCAGCAGCTTGGTACCCCGGGACACTGAAGCTTTCTTT
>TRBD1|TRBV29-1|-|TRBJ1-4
CSAAGQVGEKLFF
TGCAGCGCCGCGGGACAGGTCGGCGAAAAACTGTTTTTT
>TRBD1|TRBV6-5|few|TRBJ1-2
CASHSTGGLNYGYTF
TGTGCCAGCCATTCCACAGGGGGCCTTAACTATGGCTACACCTTC
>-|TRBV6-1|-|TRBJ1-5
CASGEGFPYSNQPQHF
TGTGCCAGCGGGGAAGGGTTTCCCTATAGCAATCAGCCCCAGCATTTT
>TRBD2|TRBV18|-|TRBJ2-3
CASSPRGGTDTQYF
TGTGCCAGCTCACCGCGGGGGGGCACAGATACGCAGTATTTT
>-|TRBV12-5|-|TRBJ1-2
CASGPRSGYTF
TGTGCTAGTGGTCCCAGAAGTGGCTACACCTTC
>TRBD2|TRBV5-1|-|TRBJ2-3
CASSLLAGGTDTQYF
TGCGCCAGCAGCTTGCTAGCGGGAGGAACAGATACGCAGTATTTT
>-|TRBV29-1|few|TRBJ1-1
CSVQDLLGRTEAFF
TGCAGCGTTCAAGACCTACTGGGGCGCACTGAAGCTTTCTTT
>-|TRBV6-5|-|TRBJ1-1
CASISRTPWAKAFF
TGTGCCAGCATCTCTAGGACTCCCTGGGCGAAAGCTTTCTTT
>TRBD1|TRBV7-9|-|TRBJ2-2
CASSTPGQGNTGELFF
TGTGCCAGCAGCACACCCGGACAGGGGAATACCGGGGAGCTGTTTTTT
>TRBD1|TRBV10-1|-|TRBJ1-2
CASRGQGRYGYTF
TGCGCCAGCAGGGGACAGGGTAGGTATGGCTACACCTTC
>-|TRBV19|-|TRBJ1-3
CASSIAEGFGNTIYF
TGTGCCAGTAGTATAGCTGAGGGATTTGGAAACACCATATATTTT
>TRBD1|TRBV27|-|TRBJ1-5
CASRRTGGSGQPQHF
TGTGCCAGCAGAAGGACAGGGGGCTCAGGGCAGCCCCAGCATTTT
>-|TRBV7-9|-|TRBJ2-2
CASSPSGRGGTGELFF
TGTGCCAGCAGCCCTAGCGGTCGAGGGGGGACCGGGGAGCTGTTTTTT
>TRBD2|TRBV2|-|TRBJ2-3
CASSRTSGTDTQYF
TGTGCCAGCAGCCGGACTAGCGGGACAGATACGCAGTATTTT
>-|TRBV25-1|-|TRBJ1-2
CASSVKRTAYYGYTF
TGTGCCAGCAGTGTAAAAAGGACAGCCTACTATGGCTACACCTTC
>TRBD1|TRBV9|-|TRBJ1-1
CASSVAGTGDTEAFF
TGTGCCAGCAGCGTAGCCGGGACAGGGGACACTGAAGCTTTCTTT
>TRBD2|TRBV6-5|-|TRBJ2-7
CASSYQRGALGQYF
TGTGCCAGCAGTTATCAGCGGGGAGCTCTTGGGCAGTACTTC
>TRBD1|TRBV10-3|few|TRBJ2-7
CAIRPTGSNTYEQYF
TGTGCCATCAGGCCGACAGGGTCTAACACCTACGAGCAGTACTTC
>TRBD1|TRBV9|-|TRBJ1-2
CASSAGQGRYTF
TGTGCCAGCAGCGCCGGACAGGGTCGCTACACCTTC
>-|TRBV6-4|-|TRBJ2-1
CASGASPYNEQFF
TGTGCCAGCGGGGCGTCGCCTTACAATGAGCAGTTCTTC
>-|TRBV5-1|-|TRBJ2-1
CASNTVEKVNEQFF
TGCGCCAGCAACACGGTGGAGAAGGTCAATGAGCAGTTCTTC
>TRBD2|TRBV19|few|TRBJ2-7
CASTPGLGLYEQYF
TGTGCCAGTACACCGGGACTAGGGCTATACGAGCAGTACTTC
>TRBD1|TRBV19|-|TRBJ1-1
CASSTQTGDTEAFF
TGTGCCAGTAGTACCCAGACAGGGGACACTGAAGCTTTCTTT
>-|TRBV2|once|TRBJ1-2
CASGTEGLYTF
TGTGCCAGCGGGACTGAGGGGCTCTACACCTTC
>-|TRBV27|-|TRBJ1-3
CASSPSAGFGNTIYF
TGTGCCAGCAGCCCCTCGGCAGGGTTTGGAAACACCATATATTTT
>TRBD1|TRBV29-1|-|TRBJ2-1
CSVEITPQGRSYNEQFF
TGCAGCGTTGAAATTACCCCACAGGGGCGTTCCTACAATGAGCAGTTCTTC
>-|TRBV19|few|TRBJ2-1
CASRESRDNEQFF
TGTGCCAGTAGGGAAAGTCGGGACAATGAGCAGTTCTTC
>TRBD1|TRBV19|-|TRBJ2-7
CASSIERDRPTYEQYF
TGTGCCAGTAGTATAGAGCGGGACAGGCCCACCTACGAGCAGTACTTC
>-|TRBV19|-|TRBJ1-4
CASSPRTAQKTF
TGTGCCAGTAGTCCGCGGACAGCCCAAAAAACTTTT
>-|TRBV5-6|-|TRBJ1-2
CASSLPAGHRGYTF
TGTGCCAGCAGCTTGCCCGCAGGGCACCGCGGCTACACCTTC
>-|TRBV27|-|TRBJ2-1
CASTTLGVPYNEQFF
TGTGCCAGCACCACGCTAGGGGTGCCCTACAATGAGCAGTTCTTC
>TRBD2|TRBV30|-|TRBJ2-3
CANSPPSGLTDTQYF
TGTGCAAACAGCCCTCCTAGCGGCCTCACAGATACGCAGTATTTT
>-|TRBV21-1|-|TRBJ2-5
CASSKAQQGQTQYF
TGTGCCAGCAGCAAAGCTCAGCAGGGTCAGACCCAGTACTTC
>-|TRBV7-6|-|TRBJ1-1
CATSPEAFF
TGTGCCACTAGTCCCGAAGCTTTCTTT
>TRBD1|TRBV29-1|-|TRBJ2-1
CSVDHETGFSYNEQFF
TGCAGCGTTGACCACGAGACAGGGTTCTCCTACAATGAGCAGTTCTTC
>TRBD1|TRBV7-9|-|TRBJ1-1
CASSLDRGKGFF
TGTGCCAGCAGCTTGGACAGGGGAAAGGGTTTCTTT
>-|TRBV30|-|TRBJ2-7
CAWSVQGIEQYF
TGTGCCTGGAGTGTTCAGGGGATCGAGCAGTACTTC
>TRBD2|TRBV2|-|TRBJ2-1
CASRRFPSGTYNEQFF
TGTGCCAGCAGACGCTTTCCTAGCGGGACCTACAATGAGCAGTTCTTC
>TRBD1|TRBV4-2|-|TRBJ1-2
CASSHGGSRQGNYGYTF
TGTGCCAGCAGCCATGGGGGGAGTCGACAGGGAAACTATGGCTACACCTTC
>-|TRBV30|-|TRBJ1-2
CAWGSRGGYGYTF
TGTGCCTGGGGAAGCCGGGGGGGCTATGGCTACACCTTC
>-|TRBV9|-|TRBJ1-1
CASSGPGNRTEAFF
TGTGCCAGCAGTGGACCAGGGAATCGCACTGAAGCTTTCTTT
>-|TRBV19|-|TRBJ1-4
CASSPTVLNEKLFF
TGTGCCAGTAGTCCGACAGTCCTTAATGAAAAACTGTTTTTT
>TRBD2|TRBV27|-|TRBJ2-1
CASSFSPSGNEQFF
TGTGCCAGCAGTTTCAGTCCTAGCGGCAATGAGCAGTTCTTC
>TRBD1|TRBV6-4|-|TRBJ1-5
CASQRWQGDQPQHF
TGTGCCAGCCAAAGGTGGCAGGGGGACCAGCCCCAGCATTTT
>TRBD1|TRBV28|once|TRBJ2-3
CASTLLTGGGSTQYF
TGTGCCAGCACCCTGCTAACAGGGGGCGGTAGTACGCAGTATTTT
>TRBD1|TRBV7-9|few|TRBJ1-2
CASRTGNYGYTF
TGTGCCAGCAGGACAGGGAACTATGGCTACACCTTC
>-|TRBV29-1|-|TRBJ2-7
CSVENSSYEQYF
TGCAGCGTTGAAAACAGCTCCTACGAGCAGTACTTC
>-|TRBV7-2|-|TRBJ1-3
CASSLIVYSSGNTIYF
TGTGCCAGCAGCCTCATTGTGTATAGCTCTGGAAACACCATATATTTT
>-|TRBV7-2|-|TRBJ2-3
CASSLLAPGTDTQYF
TGTGCCAGCAGCCTACTAGCTCCCGGCACAGATACGCAGTATTTT
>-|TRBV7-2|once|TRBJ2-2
CASSLALFGWGPGELFF
TGTGCCAGCAGCTTAGCGCTTTTCGGATGGGGCCCCGGGGAGCTGTTTTTT
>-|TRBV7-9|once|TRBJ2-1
CASLETSYNEQFF
TGTGCTAGTTTGGAGACGAGCTACAATGAGCAGTTCTTC
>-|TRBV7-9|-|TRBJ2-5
CASSIQGRGETQYF
TGTGCCAGCAGCATCCAGGGGCGAGGAGAGACCCAGTACTTC
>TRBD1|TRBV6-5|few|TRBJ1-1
CASSPGGQGNTEAFF
TGTGCCAGCAGTCCCGGGGGACAGGGGAACACTGAAGCTTTCTTT
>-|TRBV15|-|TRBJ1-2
CATSRWGGTTRERGYTF
TGTGCCACCAGCCGATGGGGGGGGACTACCCGAGAGCGTGGCTACACCTTC
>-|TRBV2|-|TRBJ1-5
CASSERAVREPQHF
TGTGCCAGCAGTGAAAGGGCAGTGAGGGAGCCCCAGCATTTT
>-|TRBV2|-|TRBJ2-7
CASSFGQTYEQYF
TGTGCCAGCAGTTTTGGACAGACCTACGAGCAGTACTTC
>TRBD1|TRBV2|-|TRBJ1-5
CASSEAPGQGAFVNQPQHF
TGTGCCAGCAGTGAAGCGCCTGGACAGGGGGCTTTTGTCAATCAGCCCCAGCATTTT
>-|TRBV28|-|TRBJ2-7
CASSLDSPTYEQYF
TGTGCCAGCAGCCTCGACAGTCCCACCTACGAGCAGTACTTC
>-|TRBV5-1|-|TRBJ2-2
CASSLAAGNTGELFF
TGCGCCAGCAGCTTGGCCGCAGGGAACACCGGGGAGCTGTTTTTT